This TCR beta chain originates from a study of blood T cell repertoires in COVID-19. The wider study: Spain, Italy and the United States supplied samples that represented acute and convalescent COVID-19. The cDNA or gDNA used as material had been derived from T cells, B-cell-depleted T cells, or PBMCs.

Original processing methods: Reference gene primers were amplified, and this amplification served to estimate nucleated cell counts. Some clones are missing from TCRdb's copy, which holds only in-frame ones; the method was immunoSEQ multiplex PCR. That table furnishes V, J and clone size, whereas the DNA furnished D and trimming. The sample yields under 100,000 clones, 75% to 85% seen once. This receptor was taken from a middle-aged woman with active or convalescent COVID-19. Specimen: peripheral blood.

The CDR3 DNA reads TGTGCCAGCAGTCCCCTGGAGACCCAGTACTTC. As protein: CASSPLETQYF. The chain has TRBV27 and TRBJ2-5; D is unclear. The V and J ends lost 5 bases and 5 bases respectively, with 6 bases between them. The CDR3 has 11 amino acids. CDR1 and CDR2 from the germline V gene are MNHEY and SMNVEV (reference sequence).